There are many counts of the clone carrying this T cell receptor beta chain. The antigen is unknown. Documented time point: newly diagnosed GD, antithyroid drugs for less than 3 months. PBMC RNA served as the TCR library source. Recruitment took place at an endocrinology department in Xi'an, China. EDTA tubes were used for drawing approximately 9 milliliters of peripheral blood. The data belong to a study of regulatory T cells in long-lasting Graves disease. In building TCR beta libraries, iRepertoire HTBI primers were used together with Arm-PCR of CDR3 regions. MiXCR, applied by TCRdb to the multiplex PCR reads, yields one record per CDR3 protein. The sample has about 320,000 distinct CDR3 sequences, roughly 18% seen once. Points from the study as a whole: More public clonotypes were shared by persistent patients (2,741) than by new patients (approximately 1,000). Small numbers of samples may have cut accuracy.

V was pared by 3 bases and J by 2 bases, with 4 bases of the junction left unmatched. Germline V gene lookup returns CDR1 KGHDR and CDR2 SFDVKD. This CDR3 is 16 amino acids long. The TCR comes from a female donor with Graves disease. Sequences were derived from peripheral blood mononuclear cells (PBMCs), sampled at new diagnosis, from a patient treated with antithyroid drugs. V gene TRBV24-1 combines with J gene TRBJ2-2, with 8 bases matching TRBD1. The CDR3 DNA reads TGTGCCACCAGTGATCCTCAGGGGGCCAACACCGGGGAGCTGTTTTTT. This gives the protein CATSDPQGANTGELFF.